The clone carrying this T cell receptor beta chain has ten or more counts. Germline CDR1 reads ENHRY; CDR2 reads SYGVKD. The CDR3 consists of 14 residues. After removal of 11 bases from V and 2 bases from J, the junction contained 10 bases not matched to a gene. The data were taken from a study of neurological immune-mediated disorders. About the study: There were 34 multiple sclerosis patients. Of these, roughly 31 had relapsing-remitting MS and 3 had secondary progressive MS.

A single record per CDR3 protein comes from TCRdb applying MiXCR to the 5' RACE reads. The repertoire includes some 60,000 distinct CDR3 sequences, 3% to 4% of them detected once, and 3.1% sits in the top ten. The V gene is TRBV10-3, the J gene TRBJ2-3, with 7 bases matching TRBD1. What was sequenced was PBMCs. The origin of this receptor is a woman in her twenties or thirties with multiple sclerosis. The chain's CDR3 is CAGAAGGYTDTQYF. CDR3 coding DNA: TGTGCCGGTGCCGCAGGGGGTTACACAGATACGCAGTATTTT.